This T cell receptor (beta chain) was observed in a study of Graves' ophthalmopathy and Graves' hyperthyroidism. Of note for this clonotype: At one end the junction does not follow the germline gene, possibly because of a read error.

CDR3 length: 16 residues. Germline V gene lookup returns CDR1 SGHTA and CDR2 FQGTGA. The authors amplified TCR beta CDR3 regions from RNA transcripts. RT-PCR was first run with HTBI primers, then multiplex PCR in a second round. TCRdb re-called the multiplex PCR reads through MiXCR, storing one row per CDR3 protein. Seen here are over 650,000 distinct CDR3 sequences, roughly 39% observed once, and the top ten hold more than 2.5%. The sample taken for sequencing was peripheral blood. The chain recombines TRBV7-3 with TRBJ1-2, with a possible D match to TRBD1 (5 bases). The TCR originated in an adult man with Graves' ophthalmopathy. The CDR3 nucleotides are TGCGCCAGCAGCCAAAATAATCGTGGGGGGGAAGGAGGCTACACCTTC. Its protein product is CASSQNNRGGEGGYTF.